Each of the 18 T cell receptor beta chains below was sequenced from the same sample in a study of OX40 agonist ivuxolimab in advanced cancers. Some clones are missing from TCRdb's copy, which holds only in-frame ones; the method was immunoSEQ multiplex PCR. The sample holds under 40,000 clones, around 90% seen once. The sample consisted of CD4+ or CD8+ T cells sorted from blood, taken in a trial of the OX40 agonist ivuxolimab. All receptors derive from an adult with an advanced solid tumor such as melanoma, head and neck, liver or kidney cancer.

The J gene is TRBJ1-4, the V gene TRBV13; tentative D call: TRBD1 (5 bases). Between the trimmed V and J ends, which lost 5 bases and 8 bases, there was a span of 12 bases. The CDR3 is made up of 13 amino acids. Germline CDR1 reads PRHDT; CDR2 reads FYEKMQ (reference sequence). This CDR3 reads CASSPPTEEKLFF. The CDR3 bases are TGTGCCAGCAGCCCGCCGACAGAGGAAAAACTGTTTTTT.

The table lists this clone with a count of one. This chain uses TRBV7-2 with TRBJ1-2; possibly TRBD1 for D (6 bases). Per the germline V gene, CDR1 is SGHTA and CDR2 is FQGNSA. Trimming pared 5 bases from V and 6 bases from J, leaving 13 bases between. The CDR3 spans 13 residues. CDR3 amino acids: CASSPQGFNGYTF. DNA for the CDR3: TGTGCCAGCAGCCCACAGGGATTCAATGGCTACACCTTC.

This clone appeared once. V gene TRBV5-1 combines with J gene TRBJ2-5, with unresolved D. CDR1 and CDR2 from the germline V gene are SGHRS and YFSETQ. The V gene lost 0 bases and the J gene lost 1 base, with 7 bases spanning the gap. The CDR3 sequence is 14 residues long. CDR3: CASSLGGLQETQYF. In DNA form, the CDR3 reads TGCGCCAGCAGCTTGGGAGGTCTCCAAGAGACCCAGTACTTC.

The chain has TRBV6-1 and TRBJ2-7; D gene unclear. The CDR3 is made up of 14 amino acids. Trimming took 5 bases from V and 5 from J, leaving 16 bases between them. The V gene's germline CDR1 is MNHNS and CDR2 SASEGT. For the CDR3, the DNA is TGTGCCAGCAGTTCGGTAAGGTTCACCCACGAGCAGTACTTC. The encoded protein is CASSSVRFTHEQYF.

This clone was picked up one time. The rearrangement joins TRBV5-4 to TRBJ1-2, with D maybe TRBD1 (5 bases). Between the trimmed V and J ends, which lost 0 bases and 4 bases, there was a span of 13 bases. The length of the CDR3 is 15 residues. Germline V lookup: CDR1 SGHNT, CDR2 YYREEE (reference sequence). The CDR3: CASSLAGSGGYGYTF. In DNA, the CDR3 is TGTGCCAGCAGCTTGGCGGGGTCTGGGGGCTATGGCTACACCTTC.

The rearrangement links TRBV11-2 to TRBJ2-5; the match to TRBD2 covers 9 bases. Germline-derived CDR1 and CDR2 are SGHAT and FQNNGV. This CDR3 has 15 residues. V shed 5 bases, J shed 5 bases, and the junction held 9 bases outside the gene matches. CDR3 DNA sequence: TGTGCCAGCAGCGTCCGGTTGGCGGGGGGGGAGACCCAGTACTTC. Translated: CASSVRLAGGETQYF.

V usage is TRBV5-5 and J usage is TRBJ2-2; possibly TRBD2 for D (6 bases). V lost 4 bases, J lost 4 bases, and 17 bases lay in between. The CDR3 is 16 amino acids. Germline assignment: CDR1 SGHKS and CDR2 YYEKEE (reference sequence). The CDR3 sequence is CASSPRGGDATGELFF. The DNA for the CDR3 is TGTGCCAGCAGCCCACGTGGAGGGGATGCCACCGGGGAGCTGTTTTTT.

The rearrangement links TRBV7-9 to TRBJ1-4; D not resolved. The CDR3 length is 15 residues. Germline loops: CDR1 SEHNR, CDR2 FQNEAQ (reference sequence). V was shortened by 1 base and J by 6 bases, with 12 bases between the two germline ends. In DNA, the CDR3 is TGTGCCAGCAGCTTAGGGGGTAGGGTAGATGAAAAACTGTTTTTT. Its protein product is CASSLGGRVDEKLFF.

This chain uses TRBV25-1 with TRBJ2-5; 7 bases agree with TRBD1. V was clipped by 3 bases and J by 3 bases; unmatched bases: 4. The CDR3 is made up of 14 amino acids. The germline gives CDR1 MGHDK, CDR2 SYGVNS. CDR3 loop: CASSDLTGKETQYF. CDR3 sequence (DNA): TGTGCCAGCAGTGATTTGACAGGGAAAGAGACCCAGTACTTC.

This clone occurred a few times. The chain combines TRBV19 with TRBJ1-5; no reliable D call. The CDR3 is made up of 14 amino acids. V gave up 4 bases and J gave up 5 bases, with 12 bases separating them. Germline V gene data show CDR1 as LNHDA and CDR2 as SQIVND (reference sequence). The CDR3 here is CASSTDGPDQPQHF. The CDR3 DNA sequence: TGTGCCAGTAGTACCGACGGGCCCGATCAGCCCCAGCATTTT.

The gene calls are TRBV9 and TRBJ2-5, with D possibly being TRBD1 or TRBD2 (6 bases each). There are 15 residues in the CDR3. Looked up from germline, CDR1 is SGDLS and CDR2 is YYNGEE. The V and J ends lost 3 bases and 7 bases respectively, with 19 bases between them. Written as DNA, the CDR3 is TGTGCCAGCAGCGCAACGGGGGCCCCAGAGGGGACCCAGTACTTC. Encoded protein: CASSATGAPEGTQYF. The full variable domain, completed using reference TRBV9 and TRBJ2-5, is DSGVTQTPKHLITATGQRVTLRCSPRSGDLSVYWYQQSLDQGLQFLIQYYNGEERAKGNILERFSAQQFPDLHSELNLSSLELGDSALYFCASSATGAPEGTQYFGPGTRLLVL.

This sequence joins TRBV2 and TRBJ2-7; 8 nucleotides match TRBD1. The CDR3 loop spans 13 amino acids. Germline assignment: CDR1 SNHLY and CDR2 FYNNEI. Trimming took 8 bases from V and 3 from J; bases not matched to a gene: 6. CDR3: CASARDRSYEQYF. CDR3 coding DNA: TGTGCCAGCGCCCGGGACAGGAGCTACGAGCAGTACTTC.

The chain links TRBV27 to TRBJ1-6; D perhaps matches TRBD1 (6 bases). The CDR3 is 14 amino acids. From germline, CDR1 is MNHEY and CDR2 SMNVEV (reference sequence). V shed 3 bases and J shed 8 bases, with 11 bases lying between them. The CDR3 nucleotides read TGTGCCAGCAGTTTCAGGACAGATGATTCACCCCTCCACTTT. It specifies CASSFRTDDSPLHF.

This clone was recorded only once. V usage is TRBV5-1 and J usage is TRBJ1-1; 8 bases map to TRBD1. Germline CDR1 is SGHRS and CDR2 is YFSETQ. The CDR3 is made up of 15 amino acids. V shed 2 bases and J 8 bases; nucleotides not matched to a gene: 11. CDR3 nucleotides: TGCGCCAGCAGCTTATCTGGACAGGGACTGTACGAAGCTTTCTTT. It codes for CASSLSGQGLYEAFF. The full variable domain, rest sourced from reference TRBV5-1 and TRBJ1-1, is KAGVTQTPRYLIKTRGQQVTLSCSPISGHRSVSWYQQTPGQGLQFLFEYFSETQRNKGNFPGRFSGRQFSNSRSEMNVSTLELGDSALYLCASSLSGQGLYEAFFGQGTRLTVV.

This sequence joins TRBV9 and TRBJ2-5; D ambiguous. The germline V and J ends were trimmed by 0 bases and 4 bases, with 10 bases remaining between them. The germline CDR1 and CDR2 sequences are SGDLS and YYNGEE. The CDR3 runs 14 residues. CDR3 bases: TGTGCCAGCAGCGTAGTTGGAAACGGAGAGACCCAGTACTTC. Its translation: CASSVVGNGETQYF.

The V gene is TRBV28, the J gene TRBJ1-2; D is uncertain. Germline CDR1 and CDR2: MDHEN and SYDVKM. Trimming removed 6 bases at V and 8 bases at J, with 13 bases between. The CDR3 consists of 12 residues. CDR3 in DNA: TGTGCCAGCAGGCCGCCGGCAACAGGCTACACCTTC. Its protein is CASRPPATGYTF.

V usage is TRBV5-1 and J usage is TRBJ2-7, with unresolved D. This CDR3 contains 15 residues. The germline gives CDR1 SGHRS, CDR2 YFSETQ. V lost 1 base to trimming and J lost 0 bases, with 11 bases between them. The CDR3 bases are TGCGCCAGCAGCTTGTCCCCGGCAGACTCCTACGAGCAGTACTTC. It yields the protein CASSLSPADSYEQYF.

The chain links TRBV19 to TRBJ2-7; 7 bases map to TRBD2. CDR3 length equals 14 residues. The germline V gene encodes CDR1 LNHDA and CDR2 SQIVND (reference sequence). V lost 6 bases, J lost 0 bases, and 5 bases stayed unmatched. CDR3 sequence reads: CASSRAGYSYEQYF. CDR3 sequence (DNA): TGTGCCAGTAGCAGAGCGGGATACTCCTACGAGCAGTACTTC.